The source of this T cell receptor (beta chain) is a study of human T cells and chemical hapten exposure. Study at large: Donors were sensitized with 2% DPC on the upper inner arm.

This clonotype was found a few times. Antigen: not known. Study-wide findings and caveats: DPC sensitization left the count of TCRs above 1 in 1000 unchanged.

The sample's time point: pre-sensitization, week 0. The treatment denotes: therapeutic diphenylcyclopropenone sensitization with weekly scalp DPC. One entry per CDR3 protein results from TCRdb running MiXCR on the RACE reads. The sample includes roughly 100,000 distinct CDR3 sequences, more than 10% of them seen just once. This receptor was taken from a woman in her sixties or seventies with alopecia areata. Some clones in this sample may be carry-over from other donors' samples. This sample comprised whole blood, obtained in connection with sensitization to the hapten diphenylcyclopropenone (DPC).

CDR3 in DNA: TGCGCCAGCAGCCGCGGGGACAGGGGAACCGGGGAGCTGTTTTTT. This encodes CASSRGDRGTGELFF. The chain links TRBV5-1 to TRBJ2-2, with 10 positions matching TRBD1. The CDR3 length is 15 residues. CDR1 SGHRS and CDR2 YFSETQ come from the germline V gene. Germline trimming cut 4 bases from V and 5 bases from J; bases unmatched to any gene: 5.